This is a list of T cell receptor beta chains from one sample in a study of CD8+ T cells in alopecia areata. Libraries were prepared by immunoSEQ multiplex PCR; TCRdb keeps only in-frame clonotypes and omits some of them. The repertoire holds under 200,000 clones, with 55% to 75% as singletons. Sequenced here: CD4+ T cells sorted from blood, sampled at week 4, from a patient treated with tofacitinib. The receptors derive from a human donor with alopecia areata. The CDR3 runs from the conserved cysteine through the conserved F or W. D genes are given only for firm matches. Size values are once, few and many counts, or a class for expanded clones, and some rows have none.

v_call	d_call	clone_size	j_call	cdr3_nt	cdr3_aa
TRBV4-1	NA	NA	TRBJ2-1	TGCGCCAGCAGCCATCCTGACCGGAGAGAGGATGAGCAGTTCTTC	CASSHPDRREDEQFF
TRBV2	NA	NA	TRBJ2-7	TGTGCCAGCAGTAAAGGAGGGGAAACCTACGAGCAGTACTTC	CASSKGGETYEQYF
TRBV5-4	NA	few	TRBJ1-4	TGTGCCAGCAGCTGGGGCCCCATGGAAAAACTGTTTTTT	CASSWGPMEKLFF
TRBV4-1	TRBD2	NA	TRBJ2-3	TGCGCCAGCAGCCCTGGACTAGCGGGGGTCACAGATACGCAGTATTTT	CASSPGLAGVTDTQYF
TRBV6-5	TRBD1	NA	TRBJ1-5	TGTGCCAGCAGTCTAGGGGGCTCTGGCAATCAGCCCCAGCATTTT	CASSLGGSGNQPQHF
TRBV29-1	TRBD2	NA	TRBJ2-5	TGCAGCGTTGCACTAGCGGAAGGGACCCAGTACTTC	CSVALAEGTQYF
TRBV2	NA	NA	TRBJ1-1	TGTGCCAGCAGTGGGCGGGGAGGAGCTTTCTTT	CASSGRGGAFF
TRBV7-7	NA	NA	TRBJ2-2	TGTGCTAGCAGCTTAGCCCCCGCCGGGGAGCTGTTTTTT	CASSLAPAGELFF
TRBV7-9	NA	NA	TRBJ2-7	TGTGCCAGCAGCCCGGACGGTTACGAGCAGTACTTC	CASSPDGYEQYF
TRBV4-1	NA	NA	TRBJ1-2	TGCGCCAGCAGCCCGAGGATACAGGGCCTTAACTATGGCTACACCTTC	CASSPRIQGLNYGYTF
TRBV7-2	NA	few	TRBJ2-1	TGTGCCAGCAGCTTAAGGGGGGCGGAGAATGAGCAGTTCTTC	CASSLRGAENEQFF
TRBV21-1	NA	few	TRBJ1-5	TGTGCCAGGGACAGTAGCAATCAGCCCCAGCATTTT	CARDSSNQPQHF
TRBV29-1	NA	few	TRBJ2-1	TGCAGCGTTGGAAGGGTTGGCAATGAGCAGTTCTTC	CSVGRVGNEQFF
TRBV29-1	NA	NA	TRBJ2-3	TGCAGCGTTGGGCAGGTTCCAACGCAGTATTTT	CSVGQVPTQYF
TRBV29-1	TRBD1	NA	TRBJ2-5	TGCAGCCCGCGACAGGGGAAGACCCAGTACTTC	CSPRQGKTQYF
TRBV30	NA	NA	TRBJ1-6	TGTGCCTGGAGTGGGGGGCTGAGGGATTCACCCCTCCACTTT	CAWSGGLRDSPLHF
TRBV29-1	TRBD1	NA	TRBJ2-5	TGCAGCGTTGAAAGACAGGGTCCGGAGACCCAGTACTTC	CSVERQGPETQYF
TRBV11-2	TRBD2	NA	TRBJ2-4	TGTGCCAGCAGCCCCCGGGAAGCGGGGCTTTTCTTAGCCAAAAACATTCAGTACTTC	CASSPREAGLFLAKNIQYF
TRBV5-4	NA	NA	TRBJ2-1	TGTGCCAGCAGCGCATTCCGGGTCAATGAGCAGTTCTTC	CASSAFRVNEQFF
TRBV18	TRBD1	NA	TRBJ2-7	TGTGCCAGCTCACCGACAGGGACCGGACCCTACGAGCAGTACTTC	CASSPTGTGPYEQYF
TRBV5-4	NA	once	TRBJ2-7	TGTGCCAGCAGCTTGGGAGGGATTGCCGAGCAGTACTTC	CASSLGGIAEQYF
TRBV25-1	NA	NA	TRBJ1-1	TGTGCCAGCAGTGCAAGTCGAGGGGACACTGAAGCTTTCTTT	CASSASRGDTEAFF